Detailed here is one T cell receptor beta chain. With 6 bases clipped from V and 0 bases from J, the junction kept 11 bases outside the gene matches. CDR1 and CDR2 (germline): LNHDA, SQIVND (reference sequence). This CDR3 is built from 16 residues. These data belong to a study of blood T cell repertoires in COVID-19. Study information: The cDNA or gDNA used as material had been derived from T cells, B-cell-depleted T cells, or PBMCs.

How the authors handled the data: Using reference gene primer amplification, nucleated cell counts were estimated. The data were produced by immunoSEQ multiplex PCR, yet TCRdb's version contains in-frame clones alone and is incomplete. The V and J calls and clone size are taken from that table; D and trimming were inferred from the DNA. Among about 110,000 clones listed, around 84% were seen once. The chain is built from TRBV19 and TRBJ2-7; 7 bases match TRBD1. The sequencing sample was made of peripheral blood. The TCR comes from a woman between 40 and 50 years old with acute or convalescent COVID-19. The CDR3 region is CASSTRGGPSSYEQYF. In DNA, the CDR3 is TGTGCCAGTAGCACTAGAGGGGGCCCTAGCTCCTACGAGCAGTACTTC.